This is a list of T cell receptor beta chains from one sample in a study of cytomegalovirus exposure and HLA in healthy donors. The assay was immunoSEQ multiplex PCR, and TCRdb's table has in-frame clones only and misses some. The sample yields about 190,000 clones, approximately 88% seen once. The sequencing sample was made of PBMCs. These receptor sequences come from a man aged 18 to 30 in good health and CMV-seropositive. Both conserved end residues are part of each CDR3. The D gene is left open where the match is weak. Clone size appears in some rows only: once, few, many, or a class for an expanded clone.

v_call	d_call	j_call	clone_size	cdr3_nt	cdr3_aa
TRBV2	TRBD1	TRBJ2-5	-	TGTGCCAGCCAGAACGACAGGGGGCAAGAGACCCAGTACTTC	CASQNDRGQETQYF
TRBV9	-	TRBJ2-2	-	TGTGCCAGCAGCCTACCAAGGGGTAACACCGGGGAGCTGTTTTTT	CASSLPRGNTGELFF
TRBV9	TRBD2	TRBJ2-1	-	TGTGCCAGCAGCGTAGAACTAGCGGGAGGGCCCGATGAGCAGTTCTTC	CASSVELAGGPDEQFF
TRBV29-1	-	TRBJ2-1	-	TGCAGCGCCGTATACAATGAGCAGTTCTTC	CSAVYNEQFF
TRBV7-8	TRBD2	TRBJ2-5	-	TGTGCCAGCAGCTTTTCTAGCGGGAGCGGGGGGGAGACCCAGTACTTC	CASSFSSGSGGETQYF
TRBV7-9	-	TRBJ1-2	once	TGTGCCAGCAGCCCCATACAGGTTACAGTATATGGCTACACCTTC	CASSPIQVTVYGYTF
TRBV20-1	-	TRBJ2-3	-	TGCAGTGCCCGCAGGGAAGATACGCAGTATTTT	CSARREDTQYF
TRBV6-5	-	TRBJ1-5	-	TGTGCCAGCAGTTACGGGCCAAGGAACCCTAATCAGCCCCAGCATTTT	CASSYGPRNPNQPQHF
TRBV11-2	-	TRBJ1-2	-	TGTGCCAGCAGCCTTCCAGGGGATGGCTACACCTTC	CASSLPGDGYTF
TRBV5-1	-	TRBJ2-1	-	TGCGCCAGCAGCTTGGTGCGGGACGGGAACAATGAGCAGTTCTTC	CASSLVRDGNNEQFF
TRBV9	-	TRBJ1-1	-	TGTGCCAGCAGCGTAACTAATGAAGCTTTCTTT	CASSVTNEAFF
TRBV30	TRBD2	TRBJ2-3	-	TGTGCCTGGAACCTACTAGCGGGAGTGGCAGATACGCAGTATTTT	CAWNLLAGVADTQYF
TRBV19	-	TRBJ1-1	-	TGTGCCAGTACCCTACAGGGCAAGGGGAACACTGAAGCTTTCTTT	CASTLQGKGNTEAFF
TRBV30	-	TRBJ1-1	-	TGTGCCTGGAGTCCTAGGGTGGGCAGGGAGAACACTGAAGCTTTCTTT	CAWSPRVGRENTEAFF